This TCR beta chain was profiled in a study of T cell responses to AZD1222 COVID-19 vaccine. Looking at the study overall: It was second doses at about 4 or about 12 weeks that were pooled.

Repertoires were generated with immunoSEQ multiplex PCR, while TCRdb's copy carries only in-frame clones and drops some. The data show more than 85,000 clones, roughly 90% seen once. Whole-study findings and limits: Once two AZD1222 doses were given, Spike-specific TCR breadth and depth went up.

Details on this clone: The target antigen is unknown.

Germline CDR1 is SGHAT and CDR2 is FQNNGV. With 5 bases clipped from V and 8 bases from J, the junction kept 11 bases outside the gene matches. The CDR3 contains 15 residues. The J gene is TRBJ1-4, the V gene TRBV11-2; TRBD1 aligns across 7 bases. The clonotype originates from an adult in good health. The specimen was peripheral blood, collected on day 0 of AZD1222 vaccination. The CDR3 region is CASSPQGGSVEKLFF. The DNA of the CDR3 is TGTGCCAGCAGCCCACAAGGGGGCTCGGTCGAAAAACTGTTTTTT.